Listed below are T cell receptor beta chains from one sample, sequenced in a study of blood T cell repertoires in COVID-19. Sequencing used immunoSEQ multiplex PCR; TCRdb keeps in-frame clones, though not all of them. The profile shows about 110,000 clones, more than 75% of them singletons. The sample comprised peripheral blood. Source of these receptors: a man in his forties with acute or convalescent COVID-19. Each CDR3 is given with its conserved first and last residue. A D gene is named only where the DNA matches it firmly. Where a row states a size, it is once, few, many or the class of an expanded clone; other rows omit it.

d_call clone_size j_call cdr3_length v_call cdr3_aa cdr3_nt
TRBD1 NA TRBJ1-6 14 TRBV10-3 CATRNRDRGSPLHF TGTGCCACGAGGAACCGGGACAGGGGGTCACCCCTCCACTTT
NA NA TRBJ1-1 17 TRBV9 CASSVDPPGLVVAEAFF TGTGCCAGCAGCGTAGATCCCCCAGGGTTGGTGGTGGCTGAAGCTTTCTTT
TRBD2 NA TRBJ2-1 16 TRBV5-1 CASSPQAGSSYNEQFF TGCGCCAGCAGCCCCCAAGCGGGGAGCTCCTACAATGAGCAGTTCTTC
TRBD2 NA TRBJ2-7 16 TRBV5-8 CASSSYRAGGPYEQYF TGTGCCAGCAGCTCCTACCGCGCGGGGGGCCCCTACGAGCAGTACTTC
TRBD1 NA TRBJ2-7 12 TRBV5-4 CASSLDRGEQYF TGTGCCAGCAGCCTGGACAGGGGTGAGCAGTACTTC
NA once TRBJ1-5 15 TRBV5-1 CASSLGNGREEPQHF TGCGCCAGCAGCTTGGGGAATGGCAGGGAGGAGCCCCAGCATTTT
NA NA TRBJ2-3 13 TRBV7-8 CASMMTSTDTQYF TGTGCCAGCATGATGACTAGCACAGATACGCAGTATTTT
NA NA TRBJ2-7 19 TRBV3-1/TRBV3-2 CASSQERVAGALSSYEQYF TGTGCCAGCAGCCAAGAACGGGTCGCGGGGGCGCTCAGCTCCTACGAGCAGTACTTC
NA NA TRBJ1-1 16 TRBV5-5 CASSLGVLQANTEAFF TGTGCCAGCAGCTTGGGGGTCTTGCAGGCGAACACTGAAGCTTTCTTT
TRBD1 NA TRBJ1-3 16 TRBV5-1 CASSLAGTGVGNTIYF TGCGCCAGCAGCCTTGCCGGGACAGGGGTTGGAAACACCATATATTTT
NA NA TRBJ1-1 13 TRBV2 CASSEGPRRGAFF TGTGCCAGCAGTGAAGGGCCCCGCCGGGGGGCTTTCTTT
TRBD2 NA TRBJ2-5 15 TRBV9 CASSVAGLAEETQYF TGTGCCAGCAGCGTAGCCGGACTAGCGGAAGAGACCCAGTACTTC
TRBD1 NA TRBJ2-1 17 TRBV27 CASSFLGQGVPYNEQFF TGTGCCAGCAGTTTTCTTGGACAGGGGGTCCCCTACAATGAGCAGTTCTTC
NA NA TRBJ2-3 14 TRBV6-1 CASSEGGNTDTQYF TGTGCCAGCAGTGAAGGCGGGAACACAGATACGCAGTATTTT
TRBD1 NA TRBJ1-5 20 TRBV19 CASSTRGGAQDRGLRQPQHF TGTGCCAGTAGCACCCGCGGCGGAGCCCAGGACAGGGGGCTTCGTCAGCCCCAGCATTTT
TRBD2 many TRBJ2-2 18 TRBV24-1 CATSDPGLAGGFTGELFF TGTGCCACCAGTGACCCGGGACTAGCGGGAGGGTTCACCGGGGAGCTGTTTTTT
NA NA TRBJ2-6 15 TRBV5-1 CASRRSLEGANVLTF TGCGCCAGCAGACGGTCCCTCGAGGGGGCCAACGTCCTGACTTTC
NA few TRBJ2-5 13 TRBV12-3/TRBV12-4 CASAGWRGETQYF TGTGCCAGCGCCGGTTGGAGGGGAGAGACCCAGTACTTC
NA NA TRBJ1-5 14 TRBV30 CAWSPGTHNQPQHF TGTGCCTGGAGTCCAGGGACACACAATCAGCCCCAGCATTTT
NA NA TRBJ2-6 16 TRBV6-6 CASSYRAGAGANVLTF TGTGCCAGCAGTTACAGGGCAGGGGCTGGGGCCAACGTCCTGACTTTC
TRBD2 NA TRBJ2-7 14 TRBV5-6 CASSFSGGGYEQYF TGTGCCAGCAGCTTTAGCGGGGGAGGGTACGAGCAGTACTTC
TRBD2 NA TRBJ2-3 17 TRBV3-1/TRBV3-2 CASSHGTSGGARVTQYF TGTGCCAGCAGCCACGGGACTAGCGGGGGGGCCCGGGTTACGCAGTATTTT
NA once TRBJ1-5 14 TRBV5-4 CASSAEGKDQPQHF TGTGCCAGCAGCGCGGAGGGCAAGGATCAGCCCCAGCATTTT
TRBD1 NA TRBJ2-5 15 TRBV19 CASSIVTGGLETQYF TGTGCCAGTAGTATAGTGACAGGGGGCTTAGAGACCCAGTACTTC